This TCR beta chain is from a study of blood T cell repertoires in COVID-19. Turning to the study itself: The United States, Italy and Spain were the sources of the acute and convalescent COVID-19 samples.

The CDR3 loop spans 15 amino acids. Germline V gene data show CDR1 as MDHEN and CDR2 as SYDVKM. The V and J ends lost 7 bases and 2 bases respectively, with 15 bases between them. One Seattle source followed patients from active infection through their disease course. As originally analysed: Amplification of reference gene primers provided the estimated nucleated cell counts. Here immunoSEQ multiplex PCR was the method, and the copy in TCRdb shows in-frame clones only, minus some. From that table come the V and J calls and clone size; the DNA was used to work out D and trimming. The table includes roughly 160,000 clones, approximately 84% detected once.

Input material: peripheral blood. The receptor's source is a woman of 80 years or more with COVID-19, enrolled during active disease. The rearrangement uses TRBV28 and TRBJ1-5; D perhaps matches TRBD1 (5 bases). CDR3 coding DNA: TGTGCCAGCACGTGGGGGGTCCGCGGCAATCAGCCCCAGCATTTT. As protein: CASTWGVRGNQPQHF.